The 9 T cell receptor beta chains below were found in one sample sequenced in a study of cytomegalovirus exposure and HLA in healthy donors. PCR used 60 Vbeta primers and 13 Jbeta primers. Clones were read by immunoSEQ multiplex PCR, and TCRdb kept only the in-frame ones, dropping some. Across over 80,000 clones, the top ten clones capture less than 7% of the sample. Input material: PBMCs. The receptors shown here come from a girl between 5 and 17 years old in good health and CMV-seropositive.

The rearrangement links TRBV11-3 to TRBJ2-2, with TRBD2 matching over 11 bases. The CDR3 is 14 amino acids. V gave up 3 bases and J gave up 7 bases; unmatched junction bases: 1. Germline CDR1 SGHNT, CDR2 YENEEA. The CDR3 bases are TGTGCCAGCAGCTTCGGGACTAGCGGCGGGGAGCTGTTTTTT. Translation gives CASSFGTSGGELFF.

J is TRBJ2-2 and V is TRBV4-3; D unresolved. Germline CDR1 reads LGHNA; CDR2 reads YSLEER. With 2 bases removed from V and 1 base from J, the gap between germline ends came to 5 bases. The CDR3 loop spans 14 amino acids. The CDR3 DNA reads TGCGCCAGCAGCCAAAATCAGAACACCGGGGAGCTGTTTTTT. Translating gives CASSQNQNTGELFF.

This chain connects TRBV5-1 to TRBJ1-1; tentatively, D is TRBD1 (6 bases). The V end lost 0 bases, the J end lost 1 base, and 7 bases lay between the germline ends. Germline-derived CDR1 and CDR2 are SGHRS and YFSETQ. This CDR3 spans 14 amino acids. CDR3 sequence: CASSLGTANTEAFF. The CDR3 nucleotides are TGCGCCAGCAGCTTGGGGACAGCGAACACTGAAGCTTTCTTT.

The chain carries TRBV13 and TRBJ2-2; TRBD1 matches 8 bases. The germline V gene encodes CDR1 PRHDT and CDR2 FYEKMQ (reference sequence). J lost 8 bases, V lost 1 base, and 6 bases had no gene match. The CDR3 is 15 residues long. The DNA for the CDR3 is TGTGCCAGCAGCTTAGAAGGACAGGGTCTGGGGGAGCTGTTTTTT. As protein: CASSLEGQGLGELFF.

The V call is TRBV10-1, the J call TRBJ1-6; TRBD1 agrees at 7 bases. Trimming took 6 bases from V and 10 from J; bases not matched to a gene: 3. The CDR3 runs to 12 residues. Germline loops: CDR1 WNHNN, CDR2 SYGVQD (reference sequence). The CDR3 DNA is TGCGCCAGCAGGGGGACAGTCTCACCCCTCCACTTT. It is translated as CASRGTVSPLHF.

CDR3 DNA: TGCGCCAGCAGCCAAGGAGGAGTCGGTACCTATGAGACCCAGTACTTC. It is translated as CASSQGGVGTYETQYF. The chain joins TRBV4-3 to TRBJ2-5; D remains unclear. V lost 1 base, J lost 5 bases, and 17 bases lay in between. Per the germline V gene, CDR1 is LGHNA and CDR2 is YSLEER. The length of the CDR3 is 16 residues.

The CDR3 nucleotides read TGTGCCAGCACGTCGAGACTTAACTATGGCTACACCTTC. It is translated as CASTSRLNYGYTF. The chain couples TRBV6-5 to TRBJ1-2; D is uncertain. The CDR3 runs 13 residues. The germline V and J ends were trimmed by 7 bases and 1 base, with 10 bases remaining between them. Germline V gene sequence: CDR1 MNHEY, CDR2 SVGAGI.

The V call is TRBV19, the J call TRBJ2-5; D unclear. Deletions cut 5 bases from V and 4 bases from J, with 5 bases between. The CDR3 has 11 residues. The germline CDR1 and CDR2 sequences are LNHDA and SQIVND (reference sequence). The CDR3 bases are TGTGCCAGTAGTCATTCAGAGACCCAGTACTTC. It encodes CASSHSETQYF.

CDR3 region: CASTAANYGYTF. The CDR3 DNA sequence: TGTGCCAGCACCGCGGCAAACTATGGCTACACCTTC. The chain joins TRBV28 to TRBJ1-2; D gene ambiguous. Trimming pared 7 bases from V and 2 bases from J, leaving 8 bases between. The CDR3 covers 12 residues. The V gene's germline CDR1 is MDHEN and CDR2 SYDVKM.